The 10 T cell receptor beta chains presented below share a single source sample, sequenced in a study of T cell responses to AZD1222 COVID-19 vaccine. Clones were sequenced by immunoSEQ multiplex PCR, and TCRdb holds only the in-frame ones, with some missing. The data hold some 160,000 clones, with approximately 90% observed a single time. The sample in question was peripheral blood, obtained on day 0 of AZD1222 vaccination. The origin of the receptors is an adult in good health.

The J gene is TRBJ1-3, the V gene TRBV6-5; D not certain. V dropped 6 bases and J dropped 0 bases, with 6 bases sitting between them. The germline V gene encodes CDR1 MNHEY and CDR2 SVGAGI. The CDR3 is 13 amino acids. CDR3 nucleotide sequence: TGTGCCAGCAGCCCCCCCTCTGGAAACACCATATATTTT. Translating gives CASSPPSGNTIYF.

V is TRBV19 and J is TRBJ1-2; tentative D call: TRBD1 (5 bases). Trimming took 3 bases from V and 7 from J, leaving 12 bases between them. The CDR3 spans 13 residues. Per germline, CDR1 LNHDA and CDR2 SQIVND (reference sequence). The CDR3: CASSITVGVGYTF. The DNA for the CDR3 is TGTGCCAGTAGTATTACGGTAGGGGTTGGCTACACCTTC.

V is TRBV5-1 and J is TRBJ1-5; 8 bases line up with TRBD1. The trim removed 0 bases at V and 2 bases at J, leaving 10 bases unmatched. Germline lookup yields CDR1 SGHRS and CDR2 YFSETQ. The CDR3 totals 18 residues. CDR3 sequence reads: CASSLGPGAGGGNQPQHF. CDR3 coding DNA: TGCGCCAGCAGCTTGGGCCCGGGGGCAGGGGGCGGCAATCAGCCCCAGCATTTT.

The chain is built from TRBV24-1 and TRBJ2-1, with D uncertain. The CDR3 is made up of 13 amino acids. V lost 5 bases, J lost 6 bases, and 10 bases lay in between. In germline, CDR1 is KGHDR, CDR2 SFDVKD. The CDR3 reads CATSATRSNEQFF. CDR3 nucleotide sequence: TGTGCCACCAGTGCCACGCGCTCCAATGAGCAGTTCTTC.

The rearrangement joins TRBV6-2 or TRBV6-3 to TRBJ2-7; a weak D match, TRBD2 (6 bases). Germline assignment: CDR1 MNHEY and CDR2 SVGEGT. V lost 1 base to trimming and J lost 0 bases, with 13 bases between them. The CDR3 spans 16 residues. The chain's CDR3 is CASSYYGTSYSYEQYF. The CDR3 DNA sequence: TGTGCCAGCAGTTACTACGGGACTTCCTACTCCTACGAGCAGTACTTC.

This chain uses TRBV6-2 or TRBV6-3 with TRBJ2-2; D gene unclear. The CDR3 totals 14 residues. Germline loops: CDR1 MNHEY, CDR2 SVGEGT. The V gene lost 3 bases and the J gene lost 2 bases, with 7 bases spanning the gap. The CDR3 loop reads CASSYRGNTGELFF. CDR3 coding DNA: TGTGCCAGCAGTTATCGTGGAAACACCGGGGAGCTGTTTTTT.

The rearrangement links TRBV14 to TRBJ2-7; 10 nucleotides line up with TRBD2. Unmatched junction bases numbered 6, after V lost 2 bases and J lost 5 bases. The CDR3 loop spans 15 amino acids. From germline, CDR1 is SGHDN and CDR2 FVKESK. CDR3 protein: CASSQTSGNRDEQYF. The CDR3 DNA sequence: TGTGCCAGCAGCCAAACTAGCGGGAATCGGGACGAGCAGTACTTC.

The chain employs TRBV5-1 and TRBJ1-1; TRBD1 is a possible D gene (5 bases). The CDR3 runs to 12 residues. V lost 8 bases to trimming and J lost 5 bases, with 13 bases between them. Germline V gene data show CDR1 as SGHRS and CDR2 as YFSETQ. This chain's CDR3 is CARSGGRTEAFF. The CDR3 bases are TGCGCCAGATCGGGGGGAAGGACTGAAGCTTTCTTT.

The gene calls are TRBV7-2 and TRBJ2-7; 10 nucleotides agree with TRBD1. Germline V lookup: CDR1 SGHTA, CDR2 FQGNSA. The CDR3 sequence is 15 residues long. After removal of 4 bases from V and 5 bases from J, the junction contained 8 bases not matched to a gene. In DNA form, the CDR3 reads TGTGCCAGCAGCTCCACCGGGACAGGGGTTCACGAGCAGTACTTC. It translates to CASSSTGTGVHEQYF.

This clone has only one observation. The V call is TRBV7-3, the J call TRBJ2-5; perhaps TRBD2 as D (6 bases). The length of the CDR3 is 15 residues. The V gene's germline CDR1 is SGHTA and CDR2 FQGTGA. V was trimmed by 3 bases and J by 5 bases, leaving 16 bases between them. The CDR3 spells CASSFTGEGWETQYF. The CDR3 DNA reads TGTGCCAGCAGCTTCACGGGAGAGGGTTGGGAGACCCAGTACTTC. Full variable domain (remainder filled in from reference TRBV7-3 and TRBJ2-5): GAGVSQTPSNKVTEKGKYVELRCDPISGHTALYWYRQSLGQGPEFLIYFQGTGAADDSGLPNDRFFAVRPEGSVSTLKIQRTERGDSAVYLCASSFTGEGWETQYFGPGTRLLVL.